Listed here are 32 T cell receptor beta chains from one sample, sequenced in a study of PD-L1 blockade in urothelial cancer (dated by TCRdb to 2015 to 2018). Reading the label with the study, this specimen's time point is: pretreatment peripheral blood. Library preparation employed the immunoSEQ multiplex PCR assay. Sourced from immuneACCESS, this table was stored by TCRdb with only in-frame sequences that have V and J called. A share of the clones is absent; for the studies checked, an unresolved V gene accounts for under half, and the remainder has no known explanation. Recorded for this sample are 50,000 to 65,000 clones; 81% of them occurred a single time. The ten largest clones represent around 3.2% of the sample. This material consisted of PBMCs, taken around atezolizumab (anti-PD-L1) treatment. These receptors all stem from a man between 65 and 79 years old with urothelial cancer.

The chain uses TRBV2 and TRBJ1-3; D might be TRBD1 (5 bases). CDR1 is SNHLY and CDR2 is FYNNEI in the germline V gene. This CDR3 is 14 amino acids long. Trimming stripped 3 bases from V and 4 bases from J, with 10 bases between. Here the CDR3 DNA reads TGTGCCAGCAGTGATTCCAGGGTCGGAAACACCATATATTTT. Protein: CASSDSRVGNTIYF.

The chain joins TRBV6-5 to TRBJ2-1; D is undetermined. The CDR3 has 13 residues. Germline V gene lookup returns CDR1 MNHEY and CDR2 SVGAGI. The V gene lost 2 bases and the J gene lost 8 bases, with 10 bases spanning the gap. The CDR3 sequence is CASSYGPLDEQFF. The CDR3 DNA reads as TGTGCCAGCAGTTACGGGCCATTAGATGAGCAGTTCTTC.

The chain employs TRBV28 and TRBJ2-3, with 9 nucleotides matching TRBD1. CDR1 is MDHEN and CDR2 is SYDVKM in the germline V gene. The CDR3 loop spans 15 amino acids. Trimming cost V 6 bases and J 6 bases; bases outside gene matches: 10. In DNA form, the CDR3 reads TGTGCCAGCAGGGCGGACAGGGGAACGGAGGATACGCAGTATTTT. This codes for CASRADRGTEDTQYF.

Written as DNA, the CDR3 is TGTGCCATCAGGGGGACAGGGTCTTACGAGCAGTACTTC. Encoded protein: CAIRGTGSYEQYF. The V and J genes are TRBV10-3 and TRBJ2-7, with 9 bases identical to TRBD1. The CDR3 contains 13 residues. Germline V gene data show CDR1 as ENHRY and CDR2 as SYGVKD. V was clipped by 6 bases and J by 4 bases; unmatched bases: 4.

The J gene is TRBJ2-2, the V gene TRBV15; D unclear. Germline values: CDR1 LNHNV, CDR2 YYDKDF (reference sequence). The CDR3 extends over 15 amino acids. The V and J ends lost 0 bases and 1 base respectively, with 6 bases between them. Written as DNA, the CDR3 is TGTGCCACCAGCAGAGACTCAGAGAACACCGGGGAGCTGTTTTTT. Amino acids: CATSRDSENTGELFF.

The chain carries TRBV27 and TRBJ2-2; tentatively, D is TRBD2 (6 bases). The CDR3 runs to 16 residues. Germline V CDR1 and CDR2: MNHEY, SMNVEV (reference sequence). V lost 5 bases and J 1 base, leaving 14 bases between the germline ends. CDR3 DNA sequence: TGTGCCAGCAGTCTGGGGAGCGGGTGGAACACCGGGGAGCTGTTTTTT. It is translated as CASSLGSGWNTGELFF.

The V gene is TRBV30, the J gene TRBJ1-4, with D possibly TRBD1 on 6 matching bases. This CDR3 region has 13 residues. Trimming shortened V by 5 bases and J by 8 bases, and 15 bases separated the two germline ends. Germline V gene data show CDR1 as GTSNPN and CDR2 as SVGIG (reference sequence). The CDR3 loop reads CAWDKTGGEKLFF. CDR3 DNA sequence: TGTGCCTGGGATAAGACAGGCGGAGAAAAACTGTTTTTT. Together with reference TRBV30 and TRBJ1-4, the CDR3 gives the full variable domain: SQTIHQWPATLVQPVGSPLSLECTVEGTSNPNLYWYRQAAGRGLQLLFYSVGIGQISSEVPQNLSASRPQDRQFILSSKKLLLSDSGFYLCAWDKTGGEKLFFGSGTQLSVL.

The CDR3 bases are TGTGCCAGCAGCTTATATCTCGGCGAGCAGTACTTC. It encodes CASSLYLGEQYF. This chain connects TRBV11-3 to TRBJ2-7; D gene unclear. The ends were cut back, 2 bases at V and 6 bases at J, with 8 bases in the middle. This CDR3 contains 12 residues. CDR1 is SGHNT, CDR2 YENEEA, per germline. The full variable domain, with the rest looked up from reference TRBV11-3 and TRBJ2-7, is EAGVVQSPRYKIIEKKQPVAFWCNPISGHNTLYWYLQNLGQGPELLIRYENEEAVDDSQLPKDRFSAERLKGVDSTLKIQPAELGDSAVYLCASSLYLGEQYFGPGTRLTVT.

CDR3 in amino acids: CASSLEGREGRDEQFF. In nucleotides, the CDR3 is TGTGCCAGCAGCTTAGAAGGGCGGGAGGGAAGGGATGAGCAGTTCTTC. V is TRBV11-3 and J is TRBJ2-1, with 9 positions matching TRBD2. This CDR3 has 16 residues. CDR1 SGHNT and CDR2 YENEEA come from the germline V gene. Losses at the gene ends were 0 bases for V and 8 bases for J; bases not matched to a gene: 8.

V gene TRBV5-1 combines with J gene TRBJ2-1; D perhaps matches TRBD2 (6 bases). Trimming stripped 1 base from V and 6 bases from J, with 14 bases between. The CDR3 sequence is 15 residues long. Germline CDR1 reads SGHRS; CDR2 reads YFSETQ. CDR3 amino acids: CASSLTSRSPNEQFF. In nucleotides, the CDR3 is TGCGCCAGCAGCTTGACTAGCAGATCACCCAATGAGCAGTTCTTC.

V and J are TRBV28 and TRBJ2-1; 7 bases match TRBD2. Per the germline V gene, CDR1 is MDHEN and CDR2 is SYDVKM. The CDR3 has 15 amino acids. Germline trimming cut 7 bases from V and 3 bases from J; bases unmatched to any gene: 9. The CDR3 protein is CASIWRERNYNEQFF. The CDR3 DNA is TGTGCCAGCATCTGGCGGGAGAGAAACTACAATGAGCAGTTCTTC.

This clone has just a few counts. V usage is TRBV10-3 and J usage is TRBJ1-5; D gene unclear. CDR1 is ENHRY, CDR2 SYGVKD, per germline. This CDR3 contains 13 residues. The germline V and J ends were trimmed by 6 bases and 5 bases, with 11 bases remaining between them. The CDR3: CAISPEADQPQHF. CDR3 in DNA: TGTGCCATCAGCCCGGAGGCGGATCAGCCCCAGCATTTT.

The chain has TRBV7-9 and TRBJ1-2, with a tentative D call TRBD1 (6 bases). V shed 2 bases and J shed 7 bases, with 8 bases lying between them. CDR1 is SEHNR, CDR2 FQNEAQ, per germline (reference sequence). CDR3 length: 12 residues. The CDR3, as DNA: TGTGCCAGCAGCTTACAGGGGCTTGGCTACACCTTC. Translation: CASSLQGLGYTF. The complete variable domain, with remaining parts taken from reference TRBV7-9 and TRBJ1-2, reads DTGVSQNPRHKITKRGQNVTFRCDPISEHNRLYWYRQTLGQGPEFLTYFQNEAQLEKSRLLSDRFSAERPKGSFSTLEIQRTEQGDSAMYLCASSLQGLGYTFGSGTRLTVV.

Written as DNA, the CDR3 is TGCAGCGTGATTTCCGGGACAGCCAACACTGAAGCTTTCTTT. Amino acids: CSVISGTANTEAFF. V and J are TRBV29-1 and TRBJ1-1; 7 bases line up with TRBD1. This CDR3 spans 14 amino acids. CDR1 and CDR2 (germline): SQVTM, ANQGSEA. The V gene end was trimmed by 6 bases and the J gene end by 2 bases; junction bases not matched to a gene: 9.

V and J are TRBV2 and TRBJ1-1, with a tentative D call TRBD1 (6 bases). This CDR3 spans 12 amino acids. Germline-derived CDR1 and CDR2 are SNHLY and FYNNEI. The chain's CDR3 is CAGGRGNTEAFF. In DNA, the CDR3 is TGTGCAGGTGGCAGGGGGAACACTGAAGCTTTCTTT.

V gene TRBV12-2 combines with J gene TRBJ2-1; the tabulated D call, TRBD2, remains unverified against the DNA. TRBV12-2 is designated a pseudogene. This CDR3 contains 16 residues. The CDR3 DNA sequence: TGTGCAAGTCGAATAGCGGGAGGCCCTCCCTACAATGAGCAGTTCTTC. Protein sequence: CASRIAGGPPYNEQFF.

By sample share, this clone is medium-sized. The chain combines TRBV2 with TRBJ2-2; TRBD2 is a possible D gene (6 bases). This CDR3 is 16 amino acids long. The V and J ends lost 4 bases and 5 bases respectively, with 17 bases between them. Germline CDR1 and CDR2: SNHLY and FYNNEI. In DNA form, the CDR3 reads TGTGCCAGCAGTGCAGGGAGGTTATTACGAACCGGGGAGCTGTTTTTT. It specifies CASSAGRLLRTGELFF.

This CDR3 is CASSLLGEGYTF. In DNA form, the CDR3 reads TGCGCCAGCAGCTTGTTGGGCGAGGGCTACACCTTC. V and J are TRBV5-1 and TRBJ1-2, with no clear D. Per germline, CDR1 SGHRS and CDR2 YFSETQ. CDR3 length: 12 amino acids. Trimming left V 1 base short and J 8 bases short, with 9 bases between.

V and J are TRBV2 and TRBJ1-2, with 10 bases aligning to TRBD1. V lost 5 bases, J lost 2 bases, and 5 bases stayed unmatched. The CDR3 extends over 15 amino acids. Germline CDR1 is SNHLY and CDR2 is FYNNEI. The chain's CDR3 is CASSPWDRGNYGYTF. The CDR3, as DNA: TGTGCCAGCAGTCCTTGGGACAGGGGAAACTATGGCTACACCTTC. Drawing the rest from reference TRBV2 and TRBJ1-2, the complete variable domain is EPEVTQTPSHQVTQMGQEVILRCVPISNHLYFYWYRQILGQKVEFLVSFYNNEISEKSEIFDDQFSVERPDGSNFTLKIRSTKLEDSAMYFCASSPWDRGNYGYTFGSGTRLTVV.

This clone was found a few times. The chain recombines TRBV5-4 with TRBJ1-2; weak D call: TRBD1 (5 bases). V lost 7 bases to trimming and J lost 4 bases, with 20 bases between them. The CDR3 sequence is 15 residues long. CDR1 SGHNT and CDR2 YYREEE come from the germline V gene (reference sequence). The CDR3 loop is CASGRSGGSVYGYTF. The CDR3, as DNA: TGTGCCAGCGGTCGATCCGGGGGTAGCGTCTATGGCTACACCTTC.

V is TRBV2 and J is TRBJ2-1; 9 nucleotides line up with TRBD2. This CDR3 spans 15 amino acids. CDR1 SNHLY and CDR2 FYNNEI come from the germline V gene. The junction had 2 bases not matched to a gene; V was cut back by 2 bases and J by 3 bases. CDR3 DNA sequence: TGTGCCAGCAGTGAAACGCGGGAGGGCTACAATGAGCAGTTCTTC. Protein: CASSETREGYNEQFF.

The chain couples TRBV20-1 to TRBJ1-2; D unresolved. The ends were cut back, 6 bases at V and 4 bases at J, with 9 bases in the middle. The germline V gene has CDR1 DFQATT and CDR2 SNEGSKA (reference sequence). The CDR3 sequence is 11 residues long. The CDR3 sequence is CSAEKAYGYTF. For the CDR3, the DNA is TGCAGTGCGGAGAAGGCCTATGGCTACACCTTC.

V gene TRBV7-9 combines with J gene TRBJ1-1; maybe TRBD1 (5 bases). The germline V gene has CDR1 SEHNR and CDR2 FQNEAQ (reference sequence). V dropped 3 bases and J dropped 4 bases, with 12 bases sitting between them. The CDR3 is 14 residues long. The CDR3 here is CASSFPGQITEAFF. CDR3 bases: TGTGCCAGCAGCTTTCCAGGGCAGATCACTGAAGCTTTCTTT.

The CDR3 spells CASSRRDRGHQPQHF. The DNA of the CDR3 is TGTGCCAGCAGCCGCAGGGACAGGGGGCATCAGCCCCAGCATTTT. The gene calls are TRBV5-6 and TRBJ1-5, with 12 bases fitting TRBD1. The CDR3 extends over 15 amino acids. J was trimmed by 5 bases and V by 4 bases; bases with no gene match: 4. Germline CDR1 is SGHDT and CDR2 is YYEEEE.

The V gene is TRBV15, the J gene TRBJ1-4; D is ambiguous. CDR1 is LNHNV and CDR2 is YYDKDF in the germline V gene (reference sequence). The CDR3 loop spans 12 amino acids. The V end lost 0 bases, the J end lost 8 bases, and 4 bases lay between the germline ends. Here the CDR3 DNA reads TGTGCCACCAGCAGAGATGAGGAAAAACTGTTTTTT. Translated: CATSRDEEKLFF.

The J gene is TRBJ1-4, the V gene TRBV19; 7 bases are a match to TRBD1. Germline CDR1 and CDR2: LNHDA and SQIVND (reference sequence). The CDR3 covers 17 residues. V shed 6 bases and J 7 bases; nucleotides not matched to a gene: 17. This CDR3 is CASSQTGPGGETEKLFF. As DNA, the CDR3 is TGTGCCAGTAGCCAAACCGGGCCAGGGGGAGAAACTGAAAAACTGTTTTTT.

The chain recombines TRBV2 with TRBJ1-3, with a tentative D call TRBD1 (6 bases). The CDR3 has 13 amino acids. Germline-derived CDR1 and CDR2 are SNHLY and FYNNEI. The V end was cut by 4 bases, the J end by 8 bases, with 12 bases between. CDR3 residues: CASSVSQGDTIYF. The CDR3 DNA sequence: TGTGCCAGCAGTGTCTCACAGGGAGACACCATATATTTT. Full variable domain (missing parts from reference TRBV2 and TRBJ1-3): EPEVTQTPSHQVTQMGQEVILRCVPISNHLYFYWYRQILGQKVEFLVSFYNNEISEKSEIFDDQFSVERPDGSNFTLKIRSTKLEDSAMYFCASSVSQGDTIYFGEGSWLTVV.

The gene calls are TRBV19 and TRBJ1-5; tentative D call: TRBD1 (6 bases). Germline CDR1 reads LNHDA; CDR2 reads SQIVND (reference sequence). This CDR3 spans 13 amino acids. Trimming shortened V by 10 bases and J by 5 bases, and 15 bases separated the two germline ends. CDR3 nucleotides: TGTGCCACCAGACAGGAGTATTATCAGCCCCAGCATTTT. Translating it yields CATRQEYYQPQHF.

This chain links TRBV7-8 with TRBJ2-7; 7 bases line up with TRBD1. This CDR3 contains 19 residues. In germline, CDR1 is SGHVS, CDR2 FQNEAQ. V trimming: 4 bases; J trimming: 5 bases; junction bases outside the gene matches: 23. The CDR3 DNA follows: TGTGCCAGCAGCTCAATCACGCTCGTATACAGGGGAGCGCTCCACGAGCAGTACTTC. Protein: CASSSITLVYRGALHEQYF.

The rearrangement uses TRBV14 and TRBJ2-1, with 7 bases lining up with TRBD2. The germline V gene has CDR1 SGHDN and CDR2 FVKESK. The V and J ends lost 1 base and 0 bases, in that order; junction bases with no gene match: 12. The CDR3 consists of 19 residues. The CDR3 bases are TGTGCCAGCAGCCAAGTGGGATGGCGAGCGGGACTCTCCTACAATGAGCAGTTCTTC. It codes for CASSQVGWRAGLSYNEQFF. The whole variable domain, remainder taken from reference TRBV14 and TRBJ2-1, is EAGVTQFPSHSVIEKGQTVTLRCDPISGHDNLYWYRRVMGKEIKFLLHFVKESKQDESGMPNNRFLAERTGGTYSTLKVQPAELEDSGVYFCASSQVGWRAGLSYNEQFFGPGTRLTVL.

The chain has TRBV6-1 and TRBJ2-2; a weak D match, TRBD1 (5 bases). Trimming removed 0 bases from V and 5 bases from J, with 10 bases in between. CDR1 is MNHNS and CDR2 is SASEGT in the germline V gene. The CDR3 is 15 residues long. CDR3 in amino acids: CASSEALGRTGELFF. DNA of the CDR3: TGTGCCAGCAGTGAAGCGCTGGGGCGGACCGGGGAGCTGTTTTTT.

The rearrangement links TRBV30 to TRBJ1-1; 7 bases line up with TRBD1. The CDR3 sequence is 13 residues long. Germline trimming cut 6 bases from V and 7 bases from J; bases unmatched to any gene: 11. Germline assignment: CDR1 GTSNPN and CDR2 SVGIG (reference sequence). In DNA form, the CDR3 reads TGTGCCTGCTCCAACAGGGGCAGCCATGAAGCTTTCTTT. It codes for CACSNRGSHEAFF.